The T cell receptor beta chain under discussion was sequenced for a study of beta chain features in type 1 diabetes. Study-level findings and limits: TCRB CDR3 length was moderately but significantly reduced in all four CD4+ subsets of Type 1 diabetes patients.

Every isolated RNA sample was fully reverse transcribed, so sequencing captured expressed TCRB transcripts. Some 3.6 million reads was the average for naive, central memory and regulatory T cell samples. Method: immunoSEQ multiplex PCR; TCRdb's copy keeps in-frame clones and lacks some. The sample lists hundreds of thousands of clones; 11% were seen once. Worth noting for this clone: Its antigen is not identified.

In total, each donor contributed a single heparinised blood draw that averaged roughly 100 mL. Stem cell-like memory, regulatory, central memory and naive CD4+ cells were sorted via CD45RO/CCR7/CD25/CD127/CD95/CD27. In all sorted populations, purity surpassed 95%. The sequenced sample consisted of naive CD4+ T cells from blood. The source is a man between 25 and 39 years old with type 1 diabetes.

Here the CDR3 reads CASSGQGAGNTEAFF. The CDR3 nucleotides read TGTGCCAGCAGCGGGCAGGGGGCTGGTAACACTGAAGCTTTCTTT. This chain connects TRBV9 to TRBJ1-1, with 8 positions matching TRBD1. V trimming: 3 bases; J trimming: 2 bases; junction bases outside the gene matches: 6. CDR3 length: 15 amino acids. Germline V gene data show CDR1 as SGDLS and CDR2 as YYNGEE. Supplemented by reference TRBV9 and TRBJ1-1, the full variable domain reads DSGVTQTPKHLITATGQRVTLRCSPRSGDLSVYWYQQSLDQGLQFLIQYYNGEERAKGNILERFSAQQFPDLHSELNLSSLELGDSALYFCASSGQGAGNTEAFFGQGTRLTVV.